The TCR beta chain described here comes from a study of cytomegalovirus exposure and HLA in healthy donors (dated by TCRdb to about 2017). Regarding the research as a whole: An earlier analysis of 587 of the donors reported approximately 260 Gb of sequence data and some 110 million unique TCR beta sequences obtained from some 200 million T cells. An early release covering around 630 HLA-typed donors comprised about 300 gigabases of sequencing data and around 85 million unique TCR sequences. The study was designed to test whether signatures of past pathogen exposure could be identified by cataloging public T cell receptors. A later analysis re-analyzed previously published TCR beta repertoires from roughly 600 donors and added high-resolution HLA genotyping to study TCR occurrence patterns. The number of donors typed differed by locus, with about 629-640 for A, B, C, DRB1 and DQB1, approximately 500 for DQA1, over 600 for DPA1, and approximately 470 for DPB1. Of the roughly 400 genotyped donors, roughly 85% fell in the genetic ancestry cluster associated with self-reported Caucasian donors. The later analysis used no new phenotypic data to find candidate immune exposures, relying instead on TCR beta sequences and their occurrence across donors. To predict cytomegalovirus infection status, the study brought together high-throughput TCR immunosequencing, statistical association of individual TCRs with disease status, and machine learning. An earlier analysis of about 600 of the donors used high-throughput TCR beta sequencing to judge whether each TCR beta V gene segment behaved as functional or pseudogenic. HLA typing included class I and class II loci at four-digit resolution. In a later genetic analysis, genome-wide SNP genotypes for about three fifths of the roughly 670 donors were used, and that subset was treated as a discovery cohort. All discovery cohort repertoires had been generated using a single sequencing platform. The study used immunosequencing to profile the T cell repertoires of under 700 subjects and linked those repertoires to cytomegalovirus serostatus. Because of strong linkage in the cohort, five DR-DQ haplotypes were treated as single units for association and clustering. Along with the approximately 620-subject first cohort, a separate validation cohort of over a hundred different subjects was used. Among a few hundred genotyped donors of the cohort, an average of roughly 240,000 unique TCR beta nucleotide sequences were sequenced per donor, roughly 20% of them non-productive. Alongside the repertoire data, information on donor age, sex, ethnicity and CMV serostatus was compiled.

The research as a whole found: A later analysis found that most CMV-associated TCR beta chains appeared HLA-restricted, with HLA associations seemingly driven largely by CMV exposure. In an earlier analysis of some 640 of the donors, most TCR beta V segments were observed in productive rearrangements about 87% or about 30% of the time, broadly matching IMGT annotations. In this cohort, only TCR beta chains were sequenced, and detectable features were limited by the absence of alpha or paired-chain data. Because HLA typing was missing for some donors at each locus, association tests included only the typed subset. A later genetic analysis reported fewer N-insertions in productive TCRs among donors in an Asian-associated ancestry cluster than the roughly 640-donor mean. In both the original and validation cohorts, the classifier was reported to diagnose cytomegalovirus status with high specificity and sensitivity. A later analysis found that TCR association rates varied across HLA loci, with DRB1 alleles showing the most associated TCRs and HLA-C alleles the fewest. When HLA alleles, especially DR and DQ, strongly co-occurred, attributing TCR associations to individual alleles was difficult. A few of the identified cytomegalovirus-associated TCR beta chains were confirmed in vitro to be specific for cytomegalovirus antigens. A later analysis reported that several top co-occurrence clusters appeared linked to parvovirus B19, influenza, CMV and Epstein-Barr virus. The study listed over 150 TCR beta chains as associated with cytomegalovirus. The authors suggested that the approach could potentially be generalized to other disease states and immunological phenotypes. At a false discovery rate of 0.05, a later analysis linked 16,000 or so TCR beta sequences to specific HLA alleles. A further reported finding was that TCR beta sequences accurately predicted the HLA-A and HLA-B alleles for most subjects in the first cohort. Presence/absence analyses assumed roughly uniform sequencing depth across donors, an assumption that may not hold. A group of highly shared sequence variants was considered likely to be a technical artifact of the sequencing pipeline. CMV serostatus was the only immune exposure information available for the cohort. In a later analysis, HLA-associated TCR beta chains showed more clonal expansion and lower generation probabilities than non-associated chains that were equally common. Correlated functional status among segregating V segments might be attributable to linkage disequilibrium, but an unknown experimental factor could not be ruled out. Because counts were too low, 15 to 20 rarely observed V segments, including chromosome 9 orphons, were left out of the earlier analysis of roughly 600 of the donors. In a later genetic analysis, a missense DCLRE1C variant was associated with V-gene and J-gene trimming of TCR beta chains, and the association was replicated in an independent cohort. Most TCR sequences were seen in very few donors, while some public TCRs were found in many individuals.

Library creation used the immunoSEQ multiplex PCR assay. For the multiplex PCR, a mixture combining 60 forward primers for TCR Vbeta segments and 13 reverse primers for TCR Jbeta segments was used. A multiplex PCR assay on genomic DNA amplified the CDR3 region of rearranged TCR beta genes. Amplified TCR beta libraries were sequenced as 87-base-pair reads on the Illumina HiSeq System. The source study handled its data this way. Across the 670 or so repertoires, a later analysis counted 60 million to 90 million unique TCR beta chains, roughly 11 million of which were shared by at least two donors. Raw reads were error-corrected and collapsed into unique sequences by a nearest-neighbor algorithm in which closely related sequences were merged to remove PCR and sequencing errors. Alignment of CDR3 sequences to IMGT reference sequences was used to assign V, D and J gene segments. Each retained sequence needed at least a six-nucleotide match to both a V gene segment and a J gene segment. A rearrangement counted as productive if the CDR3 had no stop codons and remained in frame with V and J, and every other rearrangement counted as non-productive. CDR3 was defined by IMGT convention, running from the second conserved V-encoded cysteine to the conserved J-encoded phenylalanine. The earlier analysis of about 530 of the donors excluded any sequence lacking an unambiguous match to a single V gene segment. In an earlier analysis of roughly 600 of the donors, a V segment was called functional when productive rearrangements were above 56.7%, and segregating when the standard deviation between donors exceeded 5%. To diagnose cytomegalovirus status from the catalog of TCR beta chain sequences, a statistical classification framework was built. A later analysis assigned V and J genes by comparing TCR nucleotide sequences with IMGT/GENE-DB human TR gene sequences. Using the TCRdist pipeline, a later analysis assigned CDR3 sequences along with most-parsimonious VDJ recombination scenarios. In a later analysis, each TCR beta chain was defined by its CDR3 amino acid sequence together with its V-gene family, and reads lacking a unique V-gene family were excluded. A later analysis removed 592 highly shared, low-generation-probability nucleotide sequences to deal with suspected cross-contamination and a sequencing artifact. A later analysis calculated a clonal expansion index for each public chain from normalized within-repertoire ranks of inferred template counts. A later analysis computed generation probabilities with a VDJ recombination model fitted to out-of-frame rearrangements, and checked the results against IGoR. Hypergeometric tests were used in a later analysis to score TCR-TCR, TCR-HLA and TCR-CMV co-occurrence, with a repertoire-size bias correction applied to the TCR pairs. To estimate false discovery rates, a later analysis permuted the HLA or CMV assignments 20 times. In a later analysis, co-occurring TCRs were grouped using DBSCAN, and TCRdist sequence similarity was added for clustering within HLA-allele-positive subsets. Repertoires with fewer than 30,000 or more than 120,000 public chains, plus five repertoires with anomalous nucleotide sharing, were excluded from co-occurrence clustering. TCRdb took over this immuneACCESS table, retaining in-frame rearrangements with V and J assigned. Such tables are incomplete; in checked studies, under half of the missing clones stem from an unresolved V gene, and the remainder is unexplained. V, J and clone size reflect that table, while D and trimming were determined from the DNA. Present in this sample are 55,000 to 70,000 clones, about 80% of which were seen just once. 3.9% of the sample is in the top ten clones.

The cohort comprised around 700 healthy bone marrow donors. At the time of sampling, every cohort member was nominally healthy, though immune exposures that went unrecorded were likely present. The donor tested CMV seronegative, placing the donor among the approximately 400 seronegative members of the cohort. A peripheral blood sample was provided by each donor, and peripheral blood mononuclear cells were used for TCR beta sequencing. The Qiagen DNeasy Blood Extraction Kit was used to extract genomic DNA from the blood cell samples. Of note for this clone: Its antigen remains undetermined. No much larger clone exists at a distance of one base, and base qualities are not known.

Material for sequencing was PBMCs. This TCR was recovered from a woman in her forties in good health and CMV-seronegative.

CDR3 sequence: CASSPLGTKIYNEQFF. The nucleotide sequence is given as TGTGCCAGCTCACCTTTGGGGACTAAAATCTACAATGAGCAGTTCTTC. The chain is encoded by TRBV18 joined to TRBJ2-1; 7 bases in the junction line up with TRBD2. V is pruned by 3 bases and J by 3 bases, leaving 8 bases of the junction without a gene match. The CDR3 spans 16 residues, from the cysteine through the phenylalanine. Of the read, only the CDR3 DNA is kept; its 48 bases are in frame from base 1. The germline V gene specifies KGHSH as CDR1 and LQKENI as CDR2. When the CDR3 is completed using the reference TRBV18 and TRBJ2-1 genes on either side, the full variable domain is NAGVMQNPRHLVRRRGQEARLRCSPMKGHSHVYWYRQLPEEGLKFMVYLQKENIIDESGMPKERFSAEFPKEGPSILRIQQVVRGDSAAYFCASSPLGTKIYNEQFFGPGTRLTVL.